This T cell receptor (beta chain) was profiled in a study of T cells in Graves' hyperthyroidism and ophthalmopathy. Over 18 months, lack of ophthalmopathy progression marked Graves' hyperthyroidism as stable. This clonotype has just a few counts. RNA transcripts provided the source from which TCR beta CDR3 regions were amplified. The TCR CDR3 was amplified in a first-round RT-PCR using the HTBI primer set. TCRdb re-derived calls from the multiplex PCR reads in MiXCR, one entry per CDR3 protein. The sample yields 500,000 to 750,000 distinct CDR3 sequences, 35% to 55% seen once. Germline assignment: CDR1 MGHDK and CDR2 SYGVNS. Trimming pared 3 bases from V and 5 bases from J, leaving 12 bases between. This CDR3 region has 14 residues.

The sample comprised peripheral blood or thyroid tissue (not recorded which). The origin of this receptor is a young woman with Graves' hyperthyroidism. The chain uses TRBV25-1 and TRBJ2-3; D is perhaps TRBD1 or TRBD2 (5 bases each). DNA of the CDR3: TGTGCCAGCAGTGAGCAACTGGGGGTAGATACGCAGTATTTT. This encodes CASSEQLGVDTQYF.